This T cell receptor (beta chain) was recorded in a study of blood T cells in healthy people across ages. Study findings and constraints: Estimates based on one million T cells were treated as lower bounds.

Germline V gene sequence: CDR1 MNHEY, CDR2 SVGAGI. Trimming cost V 2 bases and J 5 bases; bases outside gene matches: 10. The CDR3 is made up of 17 amino acids. Of note for this clonotype: Its matching antigen is unknown.

Per-sample PBMC isolation yielded at least 7 million cells. Then a second PCR, running about 6 to 11 cycles, was carried out with a sample-barcoded 5' primer and a J-beta primer mix. MiXCR, run by TCRdb on the 5' RACE reads, gives a single entry per CDR3 protein. The table shows about 2 million distinct CDR3 sequences, with approximately 50% occurring only once. V usage is TRBV6-5 and J usage is TRBJ2-1, with 9 bases fitting TRBD1. The origin of this receptor is a woman between 35 and 50 years old in good health. Sequenced material: blood. The DNA of the CDR3 is TGTGCCAGCAGTTACACAACAGGGGGCTGGGGTCACAATGAGCAGTTCTTC. As protein: CASSYTTGGWGHNEQFF.